These T cell receptor beta chains were read from a single sample in a study of immune characterization of retroperitoneal liposarcoma. MiXCR was run by TCRdb on the PCR reads, yielding one entry per CDR3 protein. The sample contains 9,500 to 12,000 distinct CDR3 sequences, over 25% of which appear only once. The sample was tumor tissue. Receptors were obtained from a female donor with retroperitoneal liposarcoma. Both conserved end residues are part of each CDR3. Fields, in order: D gene, J gene, V gene, clone size, CDR3 DNA, CDR3 protein. D genes are given only for firm matches. Size tells how often a clone was seen (once, few, many) or the class of an expanded clone, and some rows leave it out.

NA TRBJ1-6 TRBV6-1 many TGTGCCAGCAGTCTTTATACAGGGAATAATTCACCCCTCCACTTT CASSLYTGNNSPLHF
NA TRBJ2-3 TRBV5-1 NA TGCGCCAGCAGCTTGGAGGGGCCTAGCACAGATACGCAGTATTTT CASSLEGPSTDTQYF
TRBD2 TRBJ2-3 TRBV6-4 few TGTGCCAGCAGTCGTGGGCGGGAGCCATCAGATACGCAGTATTTT CASSRGREPSDTQYF
NA TRBJ2-1 TRBV11-2 NA TGTGCCAGCAGCTTATCCGTGAACAATGAGCAGTTCTTC CASSLSVNNEQFF
NA TRBJ2-1 TRBV6-1 NA TGTGCCAGCAGTGAACAGGGGCAACTGTACGAGCAGTTCTTC CASSEQGQLYEQFF
NA TRBJ2-2 TRBV6-6 few TGTGCCAGCAGTTACCTGGGAGAGACCGGGGAGCTGTTTTTT CASSYLGETGELFF
NA TRBJ1-5 TRBV10-2 NA TGCGCCAGCACCGCAGGTGACTATCAGCCCCAGCATTTT CASTAGDYQPQHF
TRBD2 TRBJ2-3 TRBV27 NA TGTGCCAGCAGTTTATTCGGCGGGAGGTACACAGATACGCAGTATTTT CASSLFGGRYTDTQYF
NA TRBJ2-5 TRBV10-3 NA TGTGCCATCAGAGCCACAGGGACTCAAGAGACCCAGTACTTC CAIRATGTQETQYF
TRBD2 TRBJ2-1 TRBV6-1 NA TGTGCCAGCAGTGAAGCGGGAGGGAGCTCCTACGAGCAGTTCTTC CASSEAGGSSYEQFF
NA TRBJ1-1 TRBV27 many TGTGCCAGCAGTGCTCTCAACCCCAGTACGACTGAAGCTTTCTTT CASSALNPSTTEAFF
NA TRBJ2-1 TRBV6-6 many TGTGCCAGCACCGGGGACCACCCGAACAATGAGCAGTTCTTC CASTGDHPNNEQFF
TRBD1 TRBJ2-5 TRBV11-2 many TGTGCCAGCAGCTTAGAGTGGACAGGGGGTCGGAGTGAGCAGTACTTC CASSLEWTGGRSEQYF
NA TRBJ2-3 TRBV5-6 medium-sized TGTGCCAGCAGCTTAAGGCAGAGCAAGGATACGCAGTATTTT CASSLRQSKDTQYF
TRBD1 TRBJ1-1 TRBV5-3 NA TGTGCCAGCAGCTGGGACAGGGGGCGTACTGAAGCTTTCTTT CASSWDRGRTEAFF
NA TRBJ2-7 TRBV27 few TGTGCCAGCAGTCTCACTCCTGGACTTAACTACGAGCAGTACTTC CASSLTPGLNYEQYF
TRBD1 TRBJ2-1 TRBV5-4 NA TGTGCCAGCAGCTTGTCGGACAGGGGAAATGAGCAGTTCTTC CASSLSDRGNEQFF
NA TRBJ2-5 TRBV12-3/TRBV12-4 NA TGTGCCAGCAGCTGGGGGGGCCGCGAGACCCAGTACTTC CASSWGGRETQYF
NA TRBJ2-7 TRBV6-1 many TGTGCCAGCAGCCGGGCAGGGGCGCGGGATGAGCAGTACTTC CASSRAGARDEQYF
TRBD2 TRBJ2-7 TRBV28 many TGTGCCAGCAAGAGTAGAAGCGGGAGGTCCTACGAGCAGTACTTC CASKSRSGRSYEQYF
NA TRBJ2-1 TRBV6-1 many TGTGCCAGCAGCGACCTCCAGGCTGAGCAGTTCTTC CASSDLQAEQFF
NA TRBJ2-5 TRBV6-1 few TGTGCCAGCCGCAGGGGGGCCCAAGAGACCCAGTACTTC CASRRGAQETQYF
TRBD1 TRBJ1-1 TRBV7-9 few TGTGCCAGCGAACAGGGGGGGAACACTGAAGCTTTCTTT CASEQGGNTEAFF
NA TRBJ1-4 TRBV7-2 medium-sized TGTGCCAGCAGCTTGGACCGCTCAAATGAAAAACTGTTTTTT CASSLDRSNEKLFF
NA TRBJ2-4 TRBV6-1 many TGTGCCAGCACGGGGCTGGAAAACATTCAGTACTTC CASTGLENIQYF
TRBD1 TRBJ2-4 TRBV27 large TGTGCCAGCAGTATACAGGGGGCGGGAAACATTCAGTACTTC CASSIQGAGNIQYF
TRBD2 TRBJ2-1 TRBV24-1 few TGTGCCACCAGTGGAGCGCGGGGGGGCCTAGCCTACAATGAGCAGTTCTTC CATSGARGGLAYNEQFF
NA TRBJ2-3 TRBV27 NA TGTGCCAGCAGTTTATCCCCCAGGGGAGATACGCAGTATTTT CASSLSPRGDTQYF
NA TRBJ2-3 TRBV12-3/TRBV12-4 many TGTGCCAGCAACAAGATTGGGCTAGCGCGCACAGATACGCAGTATTTT CASNKIGLARTDTQYF
TRBD2 TRBJ2-1 TRBV10-3 NA TGTGCCATCAGTGAGAGAACGGGGGGGAGGGAGACCCAGTTCTTC CAISERTGGRETQFF
NA TRBJ2-1 TRBV12-5 NA TGTGCTAGTGGTTTGCATGCCGGAAGCTCCTACAATGAGCAGTTCTTC CASGLHAGSSYNEQFF
NA TRBJ2-6 TRBV11-3 NA TGTGCCAGCACCGCAGGAACAGGGACCTCTGGGGCCAACGTCCTGACTTTC CASTAGTGTSGANVLTF
NA TRBJ2-1 TRBV7-2 many TGTGCCAGCAGCTTAGCTGCGGGGGCTAATGAGCAGTTCTTC CASSLAAGANEQFF
TRBD2 TRBJ2-3 TRBV7-2 NA TGTGCCAGCAGACAGACTAGCGGGGGGGCAGATACGCAGTATTTT CASRQTSGGADTQYF
TRBD2 TRBJ2-7 TRBV6-2/TRBV6-3 NA TGTGCCAGCAGTTACCACGTTGTGACTAGCGGGGGCTACGAGCAGTACTTC CASSYHVVTSGGYEQYF
TRBD2 TRBJ2-1 TRBV6-1 few TGTGCCAGCGGGTCCCTGGGGGGGAATGAGCAGTTCTTC CASGSLGGNEQFF
TRBD2 TRBJ2-6 TRBV6-8 NA TGTGCCAGCAGACGGACTAGCGGGGGCCCAGGCTACTTC CASRRTSGGPGYF
TRBD2 TRBJ2-1 TRBV27 medium-sized TGTGCCAGCAGCCCCGCACTAGCGGGGGCTGAGCAGTTCTTC CASSPALAGAEQFF
NA TRBJ2-1 TRBV24-1 NA TGTGCCACCAGTGATGGGGGGGCTCGTTACAATGAGCAGTTCTTC CATSDGGARYNEQFF
NA TRBJ1-4 TRBV6-6 many TGTGCCAGCAGTTACTCTTCCGGGGGAAAACTGTTTTTT CASSYSSGGKLFF
TRBD1 TRBJ2-7 TRBV6-1 many TGTGCCAGCAAAGTCGGACAGGGACAACCTTACGAGCAGTACTTC CASKVGQGQPYEQYF
NA TRBJ2-7 TRBV6-1 NA TGTGCCAGCAGGCTTGGACTTTCTTACGAGCAGTACTTC CASRLGLSYEQYF
NA TRBJ2-7 TRBV11-2 NA TGTGCCAGCAGCTTAGAGGTGGACTCCTACGAGCAGTACTTC CASSLEVDSYEQYF
TRBD2 TRBJ2-7 TRBV6-6 NA TGTGCCAGCAGTTCCCGCCGGAAGCTAGCGGGGTACAATGAGCAGTACTTC CASSSRRKLAGYNEQYF
TRBD2 TRBJ2-1 TRBV6-1 many TGTGCCACCGCCACTAGCGGGGGCAATGAGCAGTTCTTC CATATSGGNEQFF
NA TRBJ1-2 TRBV6-1 NA TGTGCCAGCAGGATAGGGAACGGCTACACCTTC CASRIGNGYTF
NA TRBJ2-5 TRBV11-2 NA TGTGCCAGCCGAAGGGGGGTGCTAGAGACCCAGTACTTC CASRRGVLETQYF
NA TRBJ2-7 TRBV7-6 medium-sized TGTGCCAGCAGCTTCCCGGGTTACAGTACCTACGAGCAGTACTTC CASSFPGYSTYEQYF